Listed below are T cell receptor beta chains from one sample, sequenced in a study of T cells after yellow fever vaccination. TCRdb reprocessed the 5' RACE reads with MiXCR, giving one entry per CDR3 protein. The data contain 85,000 to 100,000 distinct CDR3 sequences, roughly 5.2% of them singletons. Here the sequenced sample was CD8+ T cells sorted from PBMCs, taken 10 days after the yellow fever booster vaccination. The receptors shown here come from a young man who received the YFV17D yellow fever vaccine. Each CDR3 is given without its conserved first and last residue. Fields, in order: J gene, V gene, CDR3 protein.

>TRBJ1-4|TRBV29-1
SVAGGGEKLF
>TRBJ2-3|TRBV7-2
ASSFNGAPRTDTQY
>TRBJ1-2|TRBV6-1
ASREGGHGYT
>TRBJ2-1|TRBV10-2
ASSESAGGRNEQF
>TRBJ2-7|TRBV19
ASSAGGSYEQY
>TRBJ1-1|TRBV2
ASSVVPGQGLNTEAF
>TRBJ2-7|TRBV9
ASSPRGGGYEQY
>TRBJ1-2|TRBV4-1
ASSPRPGVIPGGYT
>TRBJ2-6|TRBV18
ASSPLGGSGANVLT
>TRBJ2-1|TRBV4-3
ASSQVGLAGGNNEQF
>TRBJ1-4|TRBV4-1
ASSERGVSEKLF
>TRBJ2-2|TRBV6-2/TRBV6-3
ASSYSPSGANTGELF
>TRBJ1-6|TRBV9
ASSTETYNSPLH
>TRBJ2-7|TRBV12-3/TRBV12-4
ASSPRGISYEQY
>TRBJ1-2|TRBV9
ASSVEPYPHGYT
>TRBJ2-6|TRBV10-3
AISERREISSGANVLT
>TRBJ1-2|TRBV7-2
ASSLPFTANYGYT
>TRBJ2-1|TRBV5-1
ASSLGLIDPANEQF
>TRBJ2-1|TRBV24-1
ATSDLNSPPF
>TRBJ1-6|TRBV6-2/TRBV6-3
ASSYLTNSPLH
>TRBJ1-1|TRBV27
ASIGWGPEAF